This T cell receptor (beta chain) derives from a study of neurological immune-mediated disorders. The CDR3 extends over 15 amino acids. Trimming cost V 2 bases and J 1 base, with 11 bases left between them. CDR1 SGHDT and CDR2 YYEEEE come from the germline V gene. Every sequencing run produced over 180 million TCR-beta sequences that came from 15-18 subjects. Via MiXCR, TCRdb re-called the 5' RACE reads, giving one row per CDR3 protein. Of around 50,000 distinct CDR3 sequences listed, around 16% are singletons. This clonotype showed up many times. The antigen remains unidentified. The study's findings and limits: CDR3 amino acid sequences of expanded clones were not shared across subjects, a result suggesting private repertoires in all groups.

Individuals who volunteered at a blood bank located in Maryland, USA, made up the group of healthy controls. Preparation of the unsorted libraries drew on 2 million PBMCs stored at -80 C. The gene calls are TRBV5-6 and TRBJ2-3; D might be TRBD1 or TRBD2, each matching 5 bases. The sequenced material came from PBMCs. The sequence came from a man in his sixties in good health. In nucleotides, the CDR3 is TGTGCCAGCAGCTTATTCTCGGGACGCACAGATACGCAGTATTTT. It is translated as CASSLFSGRTDTQYF.